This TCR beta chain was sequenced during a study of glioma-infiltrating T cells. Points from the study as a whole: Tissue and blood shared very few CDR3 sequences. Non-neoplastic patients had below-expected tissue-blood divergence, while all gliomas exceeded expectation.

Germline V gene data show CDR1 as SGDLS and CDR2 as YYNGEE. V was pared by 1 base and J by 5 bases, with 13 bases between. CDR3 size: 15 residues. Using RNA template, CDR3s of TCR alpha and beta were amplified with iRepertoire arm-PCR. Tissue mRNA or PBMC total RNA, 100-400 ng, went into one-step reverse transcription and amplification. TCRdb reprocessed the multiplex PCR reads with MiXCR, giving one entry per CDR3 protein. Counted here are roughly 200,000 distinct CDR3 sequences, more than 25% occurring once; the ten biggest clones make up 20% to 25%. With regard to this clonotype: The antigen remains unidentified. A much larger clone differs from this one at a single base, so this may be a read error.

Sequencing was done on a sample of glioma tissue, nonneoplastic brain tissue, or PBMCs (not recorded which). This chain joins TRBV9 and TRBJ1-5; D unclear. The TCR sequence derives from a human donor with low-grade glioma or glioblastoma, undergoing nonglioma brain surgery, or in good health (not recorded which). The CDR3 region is CASSVSGGRDQPQHF. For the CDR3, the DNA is TGTGCCAGCAGCGTATCGGGCGGACGCGATCAGCCCCAGCATTTT.